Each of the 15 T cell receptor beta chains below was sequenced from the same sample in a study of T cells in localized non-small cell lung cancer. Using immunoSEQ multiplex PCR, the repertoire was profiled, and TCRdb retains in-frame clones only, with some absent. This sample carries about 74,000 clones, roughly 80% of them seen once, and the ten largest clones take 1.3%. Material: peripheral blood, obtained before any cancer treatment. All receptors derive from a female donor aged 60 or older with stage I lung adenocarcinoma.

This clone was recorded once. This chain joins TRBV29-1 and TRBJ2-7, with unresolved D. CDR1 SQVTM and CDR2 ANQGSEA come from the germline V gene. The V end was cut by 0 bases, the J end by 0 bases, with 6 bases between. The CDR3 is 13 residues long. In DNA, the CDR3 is TGCAGCGTTGAAGATCCATACTCCTACGAGCAGTACTTC. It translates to CSVEDPYSYEQYF.

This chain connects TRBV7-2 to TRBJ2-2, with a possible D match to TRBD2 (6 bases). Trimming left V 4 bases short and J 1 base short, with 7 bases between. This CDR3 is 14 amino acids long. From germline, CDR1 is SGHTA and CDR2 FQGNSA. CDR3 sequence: CASSSGLNTGELFF. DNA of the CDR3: TGTGCCAGCAGCTCGGGACTGAACACCGGGGAGCTGTTTTTT.

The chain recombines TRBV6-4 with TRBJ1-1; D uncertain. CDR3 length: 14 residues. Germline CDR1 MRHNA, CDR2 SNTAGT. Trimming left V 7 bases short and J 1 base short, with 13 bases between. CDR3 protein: CASKILSGNTEAFF. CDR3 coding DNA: TGTGCCAGCAAGATTCTGTCCGGGAACACTGAAGCTTTCTTT.

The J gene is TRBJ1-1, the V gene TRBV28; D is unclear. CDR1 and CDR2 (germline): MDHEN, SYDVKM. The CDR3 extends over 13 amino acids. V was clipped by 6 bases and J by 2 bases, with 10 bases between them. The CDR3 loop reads CASRVSLNTEAFF. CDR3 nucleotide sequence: TGTGCCAGCAGGGTCAGCTTAAACACTGAAGCTTTCTTT.

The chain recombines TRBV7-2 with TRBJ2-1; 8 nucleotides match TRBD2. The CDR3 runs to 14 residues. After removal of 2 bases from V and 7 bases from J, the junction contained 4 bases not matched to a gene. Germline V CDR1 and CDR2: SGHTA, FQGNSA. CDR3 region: CASSLRGGRNEQFF. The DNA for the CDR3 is TGTGCCAGCAGCTTACGGGGGGGGCGGAATGAGCAGTTCTTC.

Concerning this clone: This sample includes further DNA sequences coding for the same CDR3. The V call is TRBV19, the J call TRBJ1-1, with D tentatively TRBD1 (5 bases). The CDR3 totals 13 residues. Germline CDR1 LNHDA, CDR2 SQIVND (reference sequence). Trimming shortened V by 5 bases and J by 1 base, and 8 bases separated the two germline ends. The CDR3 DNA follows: TGTGCCAGTAGTTCTACAGGGAACACTGAAGCTTTCTTT. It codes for CASSSTGNTEAFF.

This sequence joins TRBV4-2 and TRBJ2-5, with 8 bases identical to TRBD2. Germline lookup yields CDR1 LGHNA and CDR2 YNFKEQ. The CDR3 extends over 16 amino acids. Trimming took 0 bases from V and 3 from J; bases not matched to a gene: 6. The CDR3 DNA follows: TGTGCCAGCAGCCAAGATAGCCGGGGGGGCAAAGAGACCCAGTACTTC. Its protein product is CASSQDSRGGKETQYF.

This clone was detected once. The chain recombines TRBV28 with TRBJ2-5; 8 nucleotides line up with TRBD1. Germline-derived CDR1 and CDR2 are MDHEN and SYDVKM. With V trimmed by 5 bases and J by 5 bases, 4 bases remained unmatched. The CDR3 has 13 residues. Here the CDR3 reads CASSARDRETQYF. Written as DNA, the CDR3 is TGTGCCAGCAGTGCCCGGGACAGGGAGACCCAGTACTTC.

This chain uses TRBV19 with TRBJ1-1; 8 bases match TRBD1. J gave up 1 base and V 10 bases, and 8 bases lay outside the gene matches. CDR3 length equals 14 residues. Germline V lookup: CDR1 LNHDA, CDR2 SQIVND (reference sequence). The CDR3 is CATSQGAENTEAFF. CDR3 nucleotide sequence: TGTGCCACCTCTCAGGGGGCCGAGAACACTGAAGCTTTCTTT.

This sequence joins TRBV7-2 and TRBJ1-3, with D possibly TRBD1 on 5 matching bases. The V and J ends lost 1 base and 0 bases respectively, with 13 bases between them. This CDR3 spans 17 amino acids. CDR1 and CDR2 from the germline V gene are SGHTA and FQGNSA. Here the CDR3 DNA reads TGTGCCAGCAGCTTAGATCGGGGCAGCACCTCTGGAAACACCATATATTTT. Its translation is CASSLDRGSTSGNTIYF.

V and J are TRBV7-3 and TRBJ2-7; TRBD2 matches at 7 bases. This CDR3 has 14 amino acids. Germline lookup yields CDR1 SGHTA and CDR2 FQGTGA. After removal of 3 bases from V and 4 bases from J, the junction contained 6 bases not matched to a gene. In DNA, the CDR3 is TGTGCCAGCAGCTTGACCGGGACTACTTACGAGCAGTACTTC. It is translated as CASSLTGTTYEQYF.

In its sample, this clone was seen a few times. The CDR3 region has the DNA TGCGCCAGCAGAGATCTGGGACTAGCGGGGGGGATCTCCTACAATGAGCAGTTCTTC. Its protein is CASRDLGLAGGISYNEQFF. This chain uses TRBV10-2 with TRBJ2-1; TRBD2 matches at 16 bases. Unmatched junction bases numbered 8, after V lost 6 bases and J lost 0 bases. CDR1 is WSHSY, CDR2 SAAADI, per germline. The CDR3 consists of 19 residues.

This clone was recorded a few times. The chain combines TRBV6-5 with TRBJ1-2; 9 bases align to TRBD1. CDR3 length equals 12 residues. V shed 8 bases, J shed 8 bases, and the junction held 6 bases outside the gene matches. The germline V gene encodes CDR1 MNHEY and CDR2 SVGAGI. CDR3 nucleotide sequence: TGTGCCAGCGCAACAGGGGGCGCAGGCTACACCTTC. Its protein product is CASATGGAGYTF.

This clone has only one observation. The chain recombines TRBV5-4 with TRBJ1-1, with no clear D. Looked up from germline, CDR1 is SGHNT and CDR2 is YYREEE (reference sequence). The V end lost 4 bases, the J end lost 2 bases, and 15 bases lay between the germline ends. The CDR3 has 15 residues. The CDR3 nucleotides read TGTGCCAGCAGCCCGAGGGCCGGGTTCAACACTGAAGCTTTCTTT. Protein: CASSPRAGFNTEAFF.

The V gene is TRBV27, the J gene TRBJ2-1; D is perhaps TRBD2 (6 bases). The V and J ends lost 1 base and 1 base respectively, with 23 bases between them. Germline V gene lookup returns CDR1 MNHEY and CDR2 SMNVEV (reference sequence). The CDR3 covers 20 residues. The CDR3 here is CASSLYLRNPRDSSYNEQFF. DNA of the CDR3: TGTGCCAGCAGTTTATATCTCCGAAACCCGCGGGATTCGTCCTACAATGAGCAGTTCTTC.